The rows below give T cell receptor beta chains drawn from one sample of a study of T cells in Graves' hyperthyroidism and ophthalmopathy. TCRdb reprocessed the multiplex PCR reads via MiXCR and lists one record per CDR3 protein. The sample yields a few hundred thousand distinct CDR3 sequences, 15% seen once. Sequences were obtained from blood. The receptors derive from a woman in her twenties or thirties with Graves' hyperthyroidism. Each CDR3 is given with its conserved first and last residue. Each record gives: J gene, D gene, clone size, V gene, CDR3 DNA, CDR3 protein. A D gene is named only where the DNA matches it firmly. Part of the rows lack a size; the others show once, few, many or a class for expanded clones.

>TRBJ1-5|TRBD1|-|TRBV6-9
TGTGCCAGCAGTTATACCCTGGGACAGGGGTACAATCAGCCCCAGCATTTT
CASSYTLGQGYNQPQHF
>TRBJ1-5|TRBD1|many|TRBV18
TGTGCCAGCTCACGCCTGACAGGGTTCGACCAGCCCCAGCATTTT
CASSRLTGFDQPQHF
>TRBJ1-5|-|few|TRBV19
TGTGCCAGTAGGGTCGGGAGATATGGCAATCAGCCCCAGCATTTT
CASRVGRYGNQPQHF
>TRBJ1-5|-|-|TRBV19
TGTGCCAGTAGTATGTTCAGGGAAAGGGGCAATCAGCCCCAGCATTTT
CASSMFRERGNQPQHF
>TRBJ2-7|-|few|TRBV20-1
TGCAGTGCTGAGGCTAGATCATACGAGCAGTACTTC
CSAEARSYEQYF
>TRBJ2-7|TRBD2|few|TRBV20-1
TGCAGTGCTAGGGATCCGGGACTAGCGGGAGGCATCTACGAGCAGTACTTC
CSARDPGLAGGIYEQYF
>TRBJ1-1|-|-|TRBV10-3
TGTGCCATCAGTGAAGCTAGTACACCCCACACTGAAGCTTTCTTT
CAISEASTPHTEAFF
>TRBJ1-5|-|few|TRBV29-1
TGCAGCGTTGAAGAGGGGGTCGGTCAGCCCCAGCATTTT
CSVEEGVGQPQHF
>TRBJ2-1|TRBD2|-|TRBV20-1
TGCAGTGCTAGAGGGGCTAGCGGGAGTCCCCATGAGCAGTTCTTC
CSARGASGSPHEQFF
>TRBJ2-7|-|-|TRBV5-5
TGTGCCAGGAGCTTTAGCCGGGACCCGTCCTACGAGCAGTACTTC
CARSFSRDPSYEQYF
>TRBJ2-1|-|-|TRBV20-1
TGCAGTGCTAGGAGCGGTACCGCGGACTACAATGAGCAGTTCTTC
CSARSGTADYNEQFF
>TRBJ2-5|-|many|TRBV24-1
-
CATSDLTSGTSGQYF
>TRBJ1-6|-|-|TRBV28
TGTGCCAGCAGTTTCCCCGGTAACAGGGCCAGCTCCTATAATTCACCCCTCCACTTT
CASSFPGNRASSYNSPLHF
>TRBJ2-1|-|many|TRBV12-3/TRBV12-4
TGTGCCAGCAGTTTCTTCGATGAGCAGTTCTTC
CASSFFDEQFF
>TRBJ1-1|-|-|TRBV6-1
TGTGCCAGCAGTGCGCTGGGGAGAACTGAAGCTTTCTTT
CASSALGRTEAFF
>TRBJ2-1|TRBD1|many|TRBV30
TGTGCCTGGGTCAGGACAGGGGCGACAAATGAGCAGTTCTTC
CAWVRTGATNEQFF
>TRBJ1-6|-|-|TRBV6-5
TGTGCCAGCAGTTACTCGAGTATGGGGTCAAGCTCCTATAATTCACCCCTCCACTTT
CASSYSSMGSSSYNSPLHF
>TRBJ2-7|-|many|TRBV28
TGTGCCAGCAGTTTAACGACCAGATCCTACGAGCAGTACTTC
CASSLTTRSYEQYF
>TRBJ2-1|TRBD2|many|TRBV9
TGTGCCAGCAGCTCTCACCCGGGACTAGCGGGTGAGCAGTTCTTC
CASSSHPGLAGEQFF
>TRBJ2-7|-|many|TRBV28
TGTGCCAGCAGTTTTAGCGCAGGGGCCTCCTACGAGCAGTACTTC
CASSFSAGASYEQYF
>TRBJ2-5|TRBD2|few|TRBV4-1
TGCGCCAGCAGCCAGATGGGACTAGAGGGAGAGACCCAGTACTTC
CASSQMGLEGETQYF
>TRBJ2-1|TRBD2|many|TRBV5-1
TGCGCCAGCAGCTTCGGGACTAGCGGGAGTTTGAATGAGCAGTTCTTC
CASSFGTSGSLNEQFF
>TRBJ1-1|TRBD1|-|TRBV28
TGTGCCAGCAGGCCCGGGACAGGGACTGAAGCTTTCTTT
CASRPGTGTEAFF
>TRBJ2-3|TRBD2|-|TRBV29-1
TGCAGCGTTGAAGGGATCAGGGACTACCACGGAGGTTCGCGAACAGATACGCAGTATTTT
CSVEGIRDYHGGSRTDTQYF
>TRBJ2-3|TRBD2|many|TRBV27
TGTGCCAGCAGTTTACTCAGCGCTAGCGGGAGATCACACACAGATACGCAGTATTTT
CASSLLSASGRSHTDTQYF
>TRBJ1-1|TRBD1|-|TRBV3-1
TGTGCCAGCAGCCCAGGACAGGGGGATTTGAACACTGAAGCTTTCTTT
CASSPGQGDLNTEAFF
>TRBJ1-5|-|many|TRBV18
TGTGCCAGCTCACCTGATTTAAATCAGCCCCAGCATTTT
CASSPDLNQPQHF
>TRBJ1-2|-|-|TRBV5-1
TGCGCCAGCAGCTTGGGGCAGGGTAAATCGAGCTATGGCTACACCTTC
CASSLGQGKSSYGYTF
>TRBJ1-2|TRBD1|-|TRBV19
TGTGCCAGTAGCAAACAGGGGGACTATGGCTACACCTTC
CASSKQGDYGYTF
>TRBJ1-4|-|few|TRBV7-8
TGTGCCAGCAGCTTACGTCGGGGGGGCCTAAGGGAAAAACTGTTTTTT
CASSLRRGGLREKLFF
>TRBJ2-3|TRBD2|-|TRBV4-2
TGTGCCAGCAGCCAAGATGGGCCTAGCGGGAGGGCCGTGACAGATACGCAGTATTTT
CASSQDGPSGRAVTDTQYF
>TRBJ2-1|TRBD2|-|TRBV7-9
TGTGCCAGCAGCAAGGGGGCGGGACTAGCTCCTATCAGCTCCTACAATGAGCAGTTCTTC
CASSKGAGLAPISSYNEQFF
>TRBJ1-2|TRBD1|few|TRBV3-1
TGTGCCAGCAGCCTGGACAGGGGTTCCGGCTACACCTTC
CASSLDRGSGYTF
>TRBJ2-1|-|few|TRBV12-3/TRBV12-4
TGTGCCAGCAGCACCGGATTGGGGCAGTTCTTC
CASSTGLGQFF
>TRBJ2-7|TRBD2|many|TRBV7-2
TGTGCCAGCAGCTTGTCAAACCTCGGGACTACGTGGGAGCAGTACTTC
CASSLSNLGTTWEQYF
>TRBJ2-3|-|-|TRBV4-1
TGCGCCAGCAGCCAAGTAACAACTAGCACAGATACGCAGTATTTT
CASSQVTTSTDTQYF
>TRBJ2-2|TRBD2|many|TRBV20-1
TGCAGTGTGTTTGCGGGAGGTGGCACCGGGGAGCTGTTTTTT
CSVFAGGGTGELFF
>TRBJ2-7|TRBD2|many|TRBV6-2/TRBV6-3
TGTGCCAGCAGTCCCTCCCCGGGACTAGTGGTTTACGAGCAGTACTTC
CASSPSPGLVVYEQYF
>TRBJ2-1|TRBD2|many|TRBV3-1
TGTGCCAGCAAGCAGACTAGCGGAGACAATGAGCAGTTCTTC
CASKQTSGDNEQFF
>TRBJ1-6|-|many|TRBV6-5
TGTGCCAGCAGTTACTCGATCGGGCAGGGTCTTCACCTCCACTTT
CASSYSIGQGLHLHF
>TRBJ1-2|-|many|TRBV7-9
TGTGCCAGCAGCTTAGCGGCAGGGACTAACTATGGCTACACCTTC
CASSLAAGTNYGYTF
>TRBJ2-1|TRBD1|-|TRBV20-1
TGCAGTGCTCAACAGGGGTATGAGCAGTTCTTC
CSAQQGYEQFF
>TRBJ1-3|TRBD1|few|TRBV12-3/TRBV12-4
TGTGCCAGCAGTTCCGACAGGGACTCTGGAAACACCATATATTTT
CASSSDRDSGNTIYF
>TRBJ1-1|-|once|TRBV6-5
TGTGCCAGCAGTTACTCGAGTCAGGGGAACACTGAAGCTTTCTTT
CASSYSSQGNTEAFF
>TRBJ2-1|TRBD2|many|TRBV11-2
TGTGCCAGCAGCTTAAGGGGAAAGACTAGCGGAATTTCCTACAATGAGCAGTTCTTC
CASSLRGKTSGISYNEQFF
>TRBJ2-7|TRBD2|many|TRBV9
TGTGCCAGCAGCGTACAAGGACTAGCGGGAGACGAGCAGTACTTC
CASSVQGLAGDEQYF
>TRBJ2-3|-|-|TRBV30
TGTGCCTGGGTAGCAGATACGCAGTATTTT
CAWVADTQYF
>TRBJ1-1|TRBD1|few|TRBV2
TGTGCCAGCAGTGTACAGGGACAGGGGTTTGATGAAGCTTTCTTT
CASSVQGQGFDEAFF
>TRBJ2-1|TRBD2|many|TRBV20-1
TGCCGGGTGGATAGCGGGAGATCGGGTGAGCAGTTCTTC
CRVDSGRSGEQFF
>TRBJ1-1|TRBD1|-|TRBV5-6
TGTGCCAGCAGCTCAAAAGCACCAGGGGGCCCTACCCATGAAGCTTTCTTT
CASSSKAPGGPTHEAFF
>TRBJ2-5|-|many|TRBV5-1
TGCGCCAGCAGCCCGAGGACGGATGGGGGGGAGACCCAGTACTTC
CASSPRTDGGETQYF